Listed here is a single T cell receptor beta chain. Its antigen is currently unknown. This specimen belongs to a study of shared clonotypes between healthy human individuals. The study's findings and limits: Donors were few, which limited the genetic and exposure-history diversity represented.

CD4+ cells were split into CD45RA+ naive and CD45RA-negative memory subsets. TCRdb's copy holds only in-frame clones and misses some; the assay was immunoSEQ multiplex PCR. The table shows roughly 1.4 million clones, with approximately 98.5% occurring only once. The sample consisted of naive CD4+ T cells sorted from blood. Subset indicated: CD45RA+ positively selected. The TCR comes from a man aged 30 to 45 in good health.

This CDR3 reads CASSDPGGEQYF. For the CDR3, the DNA is TGTGCCAGCAGCGACCCAGGGGGCGAGCAGTACTTC. The J gene is TRBJ2-7, the V gene TRBV2; 7 bases align to TRBD1. The CDR3 sequence is 12 residues long. Germline lookup yields CDR1 SNHLY and CDR2 FYNNEI. Trimming cost V 6 bases and J 6 bases; bases outside gene matches: 5.